This TCR beta chain emerged from a study of Ad26.COV2.S vaccination and SARS-CoV-2 variants. General study points: Those who received the vaccine showed greater spike-specific TCR breadth than those given placebo. Analytic work on TCR breadth and depth might have understated the full extent of total T cell responses.

Stated treatment: some 20 received Ad26.COV2.S at low or high dose, single or two shots; roughly 5 received placebo; per-sample allocation not given. Day 63 after the first injection of vaccine or placebo was the sampling time. Libraries were prepared by immunoSEQ multiplex PCR; TCRdb keeps only in-frame clonotypes and omits some of them. The table lists roughly 300,000 clones, around 88% of them singletons. The CDR3 extends over 18 amino acids. V trimming: 0 bases; J trimming: 5 bases; junction bases outside the gene matches: 8. The germline gives CDR1 LGHNA, CDR2 YNFKEQ. Worth noting for this clone: Its specificity is unknown.

This clonotype originated in a person between 18 and 60 years old who received the Ad26.COV2.S COVID-19 vaccine or a placebo. The gene calls are TRBV4-2 and TRBJ2-3, with 13 bases aligning to TRBD2. This specimen was peripheral blood, taken in a trial of Ad26.COV2.S vaccine versus placebo. In nucleotides, the CDR3 is TGTGCCAGCAGCCAAGAAGGGGGACTAGCGGGATGGGAAGATACGCAGTATTTT. Its protein is CASSQEGGLAGWEDTQYF.